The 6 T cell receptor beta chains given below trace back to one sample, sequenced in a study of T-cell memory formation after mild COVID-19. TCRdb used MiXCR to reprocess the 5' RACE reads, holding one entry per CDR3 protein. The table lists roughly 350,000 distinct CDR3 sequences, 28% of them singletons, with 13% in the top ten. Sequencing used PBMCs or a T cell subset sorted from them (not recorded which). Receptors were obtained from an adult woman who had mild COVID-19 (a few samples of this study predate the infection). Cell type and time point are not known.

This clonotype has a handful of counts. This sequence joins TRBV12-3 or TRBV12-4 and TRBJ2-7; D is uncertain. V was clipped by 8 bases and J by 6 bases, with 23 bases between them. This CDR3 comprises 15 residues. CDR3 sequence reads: CASSIRETNAREQYF. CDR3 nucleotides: TGTGCCAGCTCGATACGCGAGACAAACGCTCGCGAGCAGTACTTC.

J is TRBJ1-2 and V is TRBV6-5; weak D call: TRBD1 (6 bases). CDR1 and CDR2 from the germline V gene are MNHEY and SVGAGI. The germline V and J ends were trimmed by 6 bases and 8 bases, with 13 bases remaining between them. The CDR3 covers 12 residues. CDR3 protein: CASSQGGTGYTF. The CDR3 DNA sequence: TGTGCCAGCAGCCAAGGGGGGACGGGCTACACCTTC.

CDR3 nucleotide sequence: TGTGCCAGTAGTATGACAGGGGGTGTCGGCACAGATACGCAGTATTTT. Protein sequence: CASSMTGGVGTDTQYF. V usage is TRBV19 and J usage is TRBJ2-3, with TRBD1 matching over 9 bases. J gave up 1 base and V 3 bases, and 5 bases lay outside the gene matches. This CDR3 spans 16 amino acids. The germline gives CDR1 LNHDA, CDR2 SQIVND (reference sequence).

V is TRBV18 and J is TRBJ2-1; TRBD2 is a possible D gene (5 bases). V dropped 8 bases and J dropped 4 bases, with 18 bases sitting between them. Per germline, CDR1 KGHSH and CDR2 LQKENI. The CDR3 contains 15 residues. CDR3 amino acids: CASLLLGERYNEQFF. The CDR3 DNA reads TGTGCCAGCCTCCTCCTCGGGGAGAGATACAATGAGCAGTTCTTC.

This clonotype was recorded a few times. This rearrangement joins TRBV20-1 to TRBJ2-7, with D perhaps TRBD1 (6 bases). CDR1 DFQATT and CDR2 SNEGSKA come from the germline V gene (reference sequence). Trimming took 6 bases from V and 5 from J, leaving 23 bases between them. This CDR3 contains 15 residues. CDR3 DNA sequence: TGCAGTGCGCGTTCCTCCGGGACACTCTTCGACGAGCAGTACTTC. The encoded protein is CSARSSGTLFDEQYF.

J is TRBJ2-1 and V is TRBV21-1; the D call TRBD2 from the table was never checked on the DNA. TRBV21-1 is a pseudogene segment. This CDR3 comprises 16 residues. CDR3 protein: CARPISRPASYNEQFF. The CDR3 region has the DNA TGTGCCAGACCCATTTCGCGGCCCGCGTCCTACAATGAGCAGTTCTTC.